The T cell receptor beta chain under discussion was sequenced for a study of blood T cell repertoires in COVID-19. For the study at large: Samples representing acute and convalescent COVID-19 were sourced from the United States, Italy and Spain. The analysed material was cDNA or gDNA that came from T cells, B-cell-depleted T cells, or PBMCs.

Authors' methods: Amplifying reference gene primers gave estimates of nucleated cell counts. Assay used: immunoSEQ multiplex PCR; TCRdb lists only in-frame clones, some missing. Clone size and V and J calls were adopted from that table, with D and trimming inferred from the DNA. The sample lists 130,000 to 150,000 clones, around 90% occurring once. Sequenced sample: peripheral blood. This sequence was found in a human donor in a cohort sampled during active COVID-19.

CDR3 sequence: CASSESGSSDEKLFF. In nucleotides, the CDR3 is TGTGCCAGCAGTGAATCAGGAAGTTCGGATGAAAAACTGTTTTTT. The chain recombines TRBV27 with TRBJ1-4; D is ambiguous. The CDR3 totals 15 residues. The V end lost 5 bases, the J end lost 6 bases, and 16 bases lay between the germline ends. CDR1 MNHEY and CDR2 SMNVEV come from the germline V gene (reference sequence).